The sequence of this TCR beta chain was determined in a study of OX40 agonist ivuxolimab in advanced cancers. Study-level information: At approximately 80% male, the cohort had a mean age of about 55 years, ranging from about 20 to 79. Partial responses were achieved by three patients, one with hepatocellular carcinoma and two with cutaneous melanoma.

Study-level points and caveats: In the 0.1-3.0 mg/kg groups, partial responders showed among the lowest expansion.

Assay: immunoSEQ multiplex PCR; the TCRdb copy retains only in-frame clones and omits some. Here the sample spans tens of thousands of clones, more than 85% being singletons. About this clone: What it binds is not known.

This TCR came from an adult with an advanced solid tumor such as melanoma, head and neck, liver or kidney cancer. The sequences come from CD4+ or CD8+ T cells sorted from blood, collected in a trial of the OX40 agonist ivuxolimab.

CDR3 DNA: TGTGCCATCAGTGACCTCTACGAGCAGTACTTC. Amino acid sequence: CAISDLYEQYF. The rearrangement joins TRBV10-3 to TRBJ2-7, with D unresolved. This CDR3 is built from 11 residues. V lost 3 bases and J lost 3, with 3 bases in between. The germline V gene has CDR1 ENHRY and CDR2 SYGVKD.